These T cell receptor beta chains were read from a single sample in a study of blood T cell repertoires in COVID-19. The protocol was immunoSEQ multiplex PCR, while the TCRdb copy is restricted to in-frame clones and leaves out a portion. The table records more than 300,000 clones, under 90% of them present only once. Specimen: PBMCs or T cells enriched from blood (not recorded which). These receptors were taken from a man younger than 40 who had recovered from COVID-19. Each CDR3 is given with its conserved first and last residue. D genes are given only for firm matches. Not all rows give a size; the values are once, few, many and, for expanded clones, a class.

v_gene,d_gene,abundance,j_gene,CDR3nt,CDR3aa
TRBV7-9,TRBD1,once,TRBJ2-7,TGTGCCAGCATCCCTACGACAGGGTTAACCTACGAGCAGTACTTC,CASIPTTGLTYEQYF
TRBV10-2,.,few,TRBJ1-5,TGCGCCAGCAGTAAGACTAACAGGGACAATCAGCCCCAGCATTTT,CASSKTNRDNQPQHF
TRBV7-2,.,.,TRBJ2-3,TGTGCCAGCAGCTTCCTAAACTTGGGCGGCACAGATACGCAGTATTTT,CASSFLNLGGTDTQYF
TRBV7-2,TRBD2,.,TRBJ2-5,TGTGCCAGCAGCTTAGGGACTAGCTTGTACCAAGAGACCCAGTACTTC,CASSLGTSLYQETQYF
TRBV4-1,.,.,TRBJ2-2,TGCGCCAGCAGCGGGAGTGCGACCGGGGAGCTGTTTTTT,CASSGSATGELFF
TRBV3-1/TRBV3-2,TRBD2,once,TRBJ2-3,TGTGCCAGCACCCAATTAGCGGGAGGGCCGCATACGCAGTATTTT,CASTQLAGGPHTQYF
TRBV5-1,TRBD1,.,TRBJ1-4,TGCGCCAGCAGCCGCCAAGAGAAAACAGGGGTAGGAGAAAAACTGTTTTTT,CASSRQEKTGVGEKLFF
TRBV6-1,.,.,TRBJ2-2,TGTGCCAGCAGTGAAGACGGAGGGTCTACCGGGGAGCTGTTTTTT,CASSEDGGSTGELFF
TRBV18,.,once,TRBJ1-1,TGTGCCAGCTCACCAACGGGGGGGCGAGAAGCTTTCTTT,CASSPTGGREAFF
TRBV7-9,TRBD1,.,TRBJ1-4,TGTGCCAGCAGCTCCACGGGACAGGGTGGTGAAAAACTGTTTTTT,CASSSTGQGGEKLFF
TRBV2,TRBD1,.,TRBJ2-7,TGTGCCAGCAGTGTGGGACAGGGCTCCTACGAGCAGTACTTC,CASSVGQGSYEQYF
TRBV10-2,.,.,TRBJ2-5,TGCGCCAGCAGTGGTCAGGAGGACTATTACCAAGAGACCCAGTACTTC,CASSGQEDYYQETQYF
TRBV21-1,.,.,TRBJ2-1,TGTGCCAGCAGCAAAGTTAAGCGGACCTACAATGAGCAGTTCTTC,CASSKVKRTYNEQFF
TRBV7-2,.,once,TRBJ1-4,TGTGCCAGCAGCGCGGAAATAGGGGGTGGCGAAAAACTGTTTTTT,CASSAEIGGGEKLFF
TRBV19,TRBD1,.,TRBJ1-2,TGTGCCAGTAGTATCGTGACAGGGAATGGCTACACCTTC,CASSIVTGNGYTF
TRBV5-1,TRBD1,.,TRBJ2-7,TGCGCCAGCAGCTCGAACGTCAGGGGGCTTTCTTACGAGCAGTACTTC,CASSSNVRGLSYEQYF
TRBV4-2,TRBD2,.,TRBJ2-1,TGTGCCAGCAGCCAAGTCAGCGGGAGGGCCCTCTCCTACAATGAGCAGTTCTTC,CASSQVSGRALSYNEQFF
TRBV10-2,.,.,TRBJ1-2,TGCGCCAGCAGTGAGGGGGCTGGGTATGGCTACACCTTC,CASSEGAGYGYTF
TRBV11-2,TRBD1,once,TRBJ1-4,TGTGCCAGCAGCTTGAGAACAGGGGCCCGAAATGAAAAACTGTTTTTT,CASSLRTGARNEKLFF
TRBV23-1,.,.,TRBJ1-1,TGCGCCAGCCCCCGGGATACTGAAGCTTTCTTT,CASPRDTEAFF
TRBV5-1,.,once,TRBJ1-6,TGCGCCAGCAGCTGGCGGTCCCCGACCTATAATTCACCCCTCCACTTT,CASSWRSPTYNSPLHF
TRBV27,TRBD1,.,TRBJ1-1,TGTGCCAGCAGTTTCGGGTACAGGGGCGGGCTGAACACTGAAGCTTTCTTT,CASSFGYRGGLNTEAFF
TRBV27,TRBD2,.,TRBJ2-3,TGTGCCAGCCGGGGGCTTAGCGGGAGTGTGTTTAGCACAGATACGCAGTATTTT,CASRGLSGSVFSTDTQYF
TRBV6-5,.,.,TRBJ1-4,TGTGCCAGCCGAAGGACTCTTGATGAAAAACTGTTTTTT,CASRRTLDEKLFF
TRBV9,TRBD2,.,TRBJ2-1,TGTGCCAGCAGCGCGGAGGGAGGGAGGGCCTACAATGAGCAGTTCTTC,CASSAEGGRAYNEQFF
TRBV24-1,.,once,TRBJ2-3,TGTGCCACCAGTGACCCAAGCACAGATACGCAGTATTTT,CATSDPSTDTQYF
TRBV6-1,TRBD1,.,TRBJ1-6,TGTGCCAGCAGTGGCCCGGACAGGAAATCTAATAATTCACCCCTCCACTTT,CASSGPDRKSNNSPLHF
TRBV5-5,TRBD1,.,TRBJ2-7,TGTGCCAGCAGCTTCCGGGACAGGGGGAACGAGCAGTACTTC,CASSFRDRGNEQYF
TRBV25-1,.,.,TRBJ1-2,TGTGCCAGCAGGAGTCGGGTTGGCTATGGCTACACCTTC,CASRSRVGYGYTF
TRBV6-5,.,.,TRBJ1-1,TGTGCCAGCAGGGGGGGGAGGGGTAGCACTGAAGCTTTCTTT,CASRGGRGSTEAFF